The rows below give T cell receptor beta chains drawn from one sample of a study of cytomegalovirus exposure and HLA in healthy donors. Here immunoSEQ multiplex PCR was the method, and the copy in TCRdb shows in-frame clones only, minus some. Among 30,000 to 40,000 clones listed, approximately 76% were seen once. The material sequenced was PBMCs. The receptors here all came from a woman in her twenties or thirties in good health and CMV-seropositive. Each CDR3 is given with its conserved first and last residue. The order of the fields is J gene, clone size, V gene, D gene, CDR3 protein, CDR3 DNA. A D gene is named only where the DNA matches it firmly. The size field is filled for only some rows; it gives once, few, many or a size class.

j_gene: TRBJ1-4
abundance: -
v_gene: TRBV29-1
d_gene: -
CDR3aa: CSVWGTGNEKLFF
CDR3nt: TGCAGCGTGTGGGGCACAGGCAATGAAAAACTGTTTTTT

j_gene: TRBJ1-6
abundance: -
v_gene: TRBV7-2
d_gene: -
CDR3aa: CASSRPSSPGGSPLHF
CDR3nt: TGTGCCAGCAGCCGACCCAGCAGCCCCGGGGGATCACCCCTCCACTTT

j_gene: TRBJ1-1
abundance: -
v_gene: TRBV6-5
d_gene: -
CDR3aa: CASSYSITGGETEAFF
CDR3nt: TGTGCCAGCAGTTACTCGATCACGGGGGGCGAGACTGAAGCTTTCTTT

j_gene: TRBJ2-1
abundance: -
v_gene: TRBV29-1
d_gene: -
CDR3aa: CSVEDPLRGDYSEQFF
CDR3nt: TGCAGCGTTGAAGATCCACTTAGGGGGGACTACAGTGAGCAGTTCTTC

j_gene: TRBJ2-1
abundance: -
v_gene: TRBV7-9
d_gene: TRBD1
CDR3aa: CASSSYGTGANNEQFF
CDR3nt: TGTGCCAGCAGCTCATATGGGACAGGGGCCAACAATGAGCAGTTCTTC

j_gene: TRBJ1-2
abundance: -
v_gene: TRBV7-9
d_gene: -
CDR3aa: CSSSLGQGYGYTF
CDR3nt: TGTTCCAGCAGCTTAGGGCAGGGGTATGGCTACACCTTC

j_gene: TRBJ1-6
abundance: once
v_gene: TRBV5-6
d_gene: -
CDR3aa: CASSLGGWRGRAPLHF
CDR3nt: TGTGCCAGCAGCTTGGGGGGCTGGCGGGGAAGGGCACCCCTCCACTTT

j_gene: TRBJ2-7
abundance: -
v_gene: TRBV28
d_gene: -
CDR3aa: CASSLQGKGYEQYF
CDR3nt: TGTGCCAGCAGTTTACAGGGGAAAGGATACGAGCAGTACTTC

j_gene: TRBJ1-5
abundance: many
v_gene: TRBV5-4
d_gene: -
CDR3aa: CASSLTFKGGIGSNQPQHF
CDR3nt: TGTGCCAGCAGCCTAACTTTTAAAGGAGGGATAGGAAGCAATCAGCCCCAGCATTTT

j_gene: TRBJ1-5
abundance: few
v_gene: TRBV19
d_gene: -
CDR3aa: CASQGYSNQPQHF
CDR3nt: TGTGCCAGTCAGGGATATAGCAATCAGCCCCAGCATTTT

j_gene: TRBJ2-3
abundance: -
v_gene: TRBV28
d_gene: -
CDR3aa: CASSLSSSALTDTQYF
CDR3nt: TGTGCCAGCAGTTTAAGTTCCAGCGCTCTCACAGATACGCAGTATTTT

j_gene: TRBJ2-7
abundance: -
v_gene: TRBV7-6
d_gene: TRBD2
CDR3aa: CASSPFPGGEQYF
CDR3nt: TGTGCCAGCAGCCCCTTCCCGGGGGGCGAGCAGTACTTC

j_gene: TRBJ2-3
abundance: -
v_gene: TRBV7-6
d_gene: TRBD2
CDR3aa: CASSRVSGRRGDTQYF
CDR3nt: TGTGCCAGCAGCCGCGTTAGCGGGAGAAGGGGAGATACGCAGTATTTT

j_gene: TRBJ1-5
abundance: few
v_gene: TRBV7-9
d_gene: -
CDR3aa: CASSLAGAENQPQHF
CDR3nt: TGTGCCAGCAGCTTAGCGGGGGCAGAAAATCAGCCCCAGCATTTT

j_gene: TRBJ1-1
abundance: -
v_gene: TRBV6-5
d_gene: -
CDR3aa: CASSFNSGGIEAFF
CDR3nt: TGTGCCAGCAGTTTCAACTCCGGGGGAATTGAAGCTTTCTTT

j_gene: TRBJ1-4
abundance: -
v_gene: TRBV19
d_gene: TRBD1
CDR3aa: CASRPGQGFEKLFF
CDR3nt: TGTGCCAGTAGACCGGGACAGGGATTCGAAAAACTGTTTTTT

j_gene: TRBJ2-2
abundance: -
v_gene: TRBV6-5
d_gene: TRBD1
CDR3aa: CASNPQGAAPGELFF
CDR3nt: TGTGCCAGCAACCCTCAGGGGGCCGCACCCGGGGAGCTGTTTTTT

j_gene: TRBJ1-4
abundance: -
v_gene: TRBV10-2
d_gene: -
CDR3aa: CASVPSRGEKLFF
CDR3nt: TGCGCCAGCGTCCCCTCCCGAGGAGAAAAACTGTTTTTT

j_gene: TRBJ1-5
abundance: -
v_gene: TRBV6-5
d_gene: -
CDR3aa: CASSYSRESARHF
CDR3nt: TGTGCCAGCAGTTACTCGCGGGAATCCGCCCGGCATTTT

j_gene: TRBJ1-2
abundance: -
v_gene: TRBV7-3
d_gene: TRBD1
CDR3aa: CASSPQGQGYGYTF
CDR3nt: TGTGCCAGCAGCCCGCAGGGACAGGGTTATGGCTACACCTTC

j_gene: TRBJ2-3
abundance: -
v_gene: TRBV30
d_gene: TRBD2
CDR3aa: CAWSFGGGPDTQYF
CDR3nt: TGTGCCTGGAGTTTCGGGGGGGGGCCGGATACGCAGTATTTT

j_gene: TRBJ1-2
abundance: once
v_gene: TRBV10-1
d_gene: -
CDR3aa: CASSRDLEEGYTF
CDR3nt: TGCGCCAGCAGTCGGGATCTGGAAGAAGGCTACACCTTC

j_gene: TRBJ2-3
abundance: -
v_gene: TRBV7-5
d_gene: -
CDR3aa: CARSSHSLAASTDTQYF
CDR3nt: TGTGCCAGAAGCTCTCACTCACTAGCGGCTAGCACAGATACGCAGTATTTT

j_gene: TRBJ1-2
abundance: -
v_gene: TRBV28
d_gene: TRBD1
CDR3aa: CASSTQQGVGNGYTF
CDR3nt: TGTGCCAGCAGTACCCAACAGGGGGTGGGGAATGGCTACACCTTC

j_gene: TRBJ2-3
abundance: few
v_gene: TRBV5-1
d_gene: TRBD2
CDR3aa: CASSLEASGRAYDTQYF
CDR3nt: TGCGCCAGCAGCTTGGAGGCTAGCGGGAGGGCCTATGATACGCAGTATTTT

j_gene: TRBJ2-6
abundance: -
v_gene: TRBV7-8
d_gene: -
CDR3aa: CASSPFAGTGANVLTF
CDR3nt: TGTGCCAGCAGCCCATTCGCGGGGACTGGGGCCAACGTCCTGACTTTC

j_gene: TRBJ2-1
abundance: -
v_gene: TRBV5-1
d_gene: TRBD2
CDR3aa: CASRLAGAYNEQFF
CDR3nt: TGCGCCAGCAGACTAGCGGGAGCCTACAATGAGCAGTTCTTC

j_gene: TRBJ2-7
abundance: -
v_gene: TRBV7-8
d_gene: -
CDR3aa: CASSLAQTTYEQYF
CDR3nt: TGTGCCAGCAGCTTAGCCCAGACTACCTACGAGCAGTACTTC

j_gene: TRBJ2-3
abundance: -
v_gene: TRBV6-6
d_gene: TRBD1
CDR3aa: CASSRGGGSNLDTQYF
CDR3nt: TGTGCCAGTAGTAGAGGGGGCGGCTCGAACTTAGATACGCAGTATTTT

j_gene: TRBJ2-7
abundance: -
v_gene: TRBV28
d_gene: TRBD1
CDR3aa: CASSSGTGAYEQYF
CDR3nt: TGTGCCAGCAGTTCAGGGACAGGAGCCTACGAGCAGTACTTC

j_gene: TRBJ1-1
abundance: -
v_gene: TRBV11-2
d_gene: TRBD1
CDR3aa: CASSRRQGLNTEAFF
CDR3nt: TGTGCCAGCAGCCGACGACAGGGACTGAACACTGAAGCTTTCTTT

j_gene: TRBJ1-5
abundance: -
v_gene: TRBV19
d_gene: -
CDR3aa: CASIWAGGNQPQHF
CDR3nt: TGTGCCAGTATCTGGGCGGGGGGCAATCAGCCCCAGCATTTT

j_gene: TRBJ2-7
abundance: -
v_gene: TRBV7-9
d_gene: -
CDR3aa: CSSSSRSYEQYF
CDR3nt: TGTTCCAGCAGCTCCCGTTCCTACGAGCAGTACTTC

j_gene: TRBJ2-3
abundance: -
v_gene: TRBV7-2
d_gene: TRBD2
CDR3aa: CASSLRLAGGKDTQYF
CDR3nt: TGTGCCAGCAGCCTGAGACTAGCGGGAGGTAAAGATACGCAGTATTTT